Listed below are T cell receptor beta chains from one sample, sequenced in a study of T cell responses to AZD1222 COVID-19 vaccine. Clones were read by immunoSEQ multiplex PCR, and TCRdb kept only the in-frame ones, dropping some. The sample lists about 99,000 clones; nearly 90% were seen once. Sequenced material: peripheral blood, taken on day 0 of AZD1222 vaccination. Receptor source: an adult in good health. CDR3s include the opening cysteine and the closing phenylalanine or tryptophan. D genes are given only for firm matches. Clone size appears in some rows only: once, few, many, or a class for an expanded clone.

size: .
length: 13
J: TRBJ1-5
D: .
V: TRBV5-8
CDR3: CASSLPGNQPQHF
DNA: TGTGCCAGCAGCTTGCCAGGGAACCAGCCCCAGCATTTT

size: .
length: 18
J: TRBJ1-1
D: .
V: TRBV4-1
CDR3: CASSQDYGILGPNTEAFF
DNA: TGCGCCAGCAGCCAAGATTACGGCATTCTGGGGCCGAACACTGAAGCTTTCTTT

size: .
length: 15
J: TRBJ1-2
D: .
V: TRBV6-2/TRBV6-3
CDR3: CASSYSSGDPYGYTF
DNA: TGTGCCAGCAGTTACTCCTCCGGGGACCCCTATGGCTACACCTTC

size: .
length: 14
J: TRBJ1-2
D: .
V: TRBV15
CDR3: CATSRALTNYGYTF
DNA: TGTGCCACCAGCAGAGCTCTTACCAACTATGGCTACACCTTC

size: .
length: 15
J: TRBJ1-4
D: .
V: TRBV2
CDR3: CASSYLSATNEKLFF
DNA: TGTGCCAGCAGTTACCTATCCGCAACTAATGAAAAACTGTTTTTT

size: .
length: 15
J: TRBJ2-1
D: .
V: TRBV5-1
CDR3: CASSLGGFSYNEQFF
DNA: TGCGCCAGCAGCTTGGGGGGGTTTTCCTACAATGAGCAGTTCTTC

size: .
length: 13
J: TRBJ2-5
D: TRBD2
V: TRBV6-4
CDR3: CASTGAGEETQYF
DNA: TGTGCCAGCACTGGAGCGGGAGAGGAGACCCAGTACTTC

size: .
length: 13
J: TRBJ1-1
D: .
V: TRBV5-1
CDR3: CASRDNTDTEAFF
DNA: TGTGCCAGCAGGGACAATACGGACACTGAAGCTTTCTTT

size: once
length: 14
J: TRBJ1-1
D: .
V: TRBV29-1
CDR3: CSAETPLRGTEAFF
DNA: TGCAGCGCTGAGACCCCCCTCAGGGGCACTGAAGCTTTCTTT

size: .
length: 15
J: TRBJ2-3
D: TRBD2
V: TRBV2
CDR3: CASGGLAGKLDTQYF
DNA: TGTGCCAGCGGAGGACTAGCGGGAAAACTAGATACGCAGTATTTT

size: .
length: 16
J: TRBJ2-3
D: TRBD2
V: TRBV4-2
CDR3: CASSQSGGRGTDTQYF
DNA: TGTGCCAGCAGCCAAAGCGGGGGGCGTGGCACAGATACGCAGTATTTT

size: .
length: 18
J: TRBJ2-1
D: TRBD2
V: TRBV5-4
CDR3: CASSLGLLAGDGGNEQFF
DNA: TGTGCCAGCAGCCTCGGTTTACTAGCGGGGGATGGGGGCAATGAGCAGTTCTTC

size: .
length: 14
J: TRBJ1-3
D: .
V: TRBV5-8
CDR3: CASSLVAGGNTIYF
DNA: TGTGCCAGCAGCTTGGTGGCAGGGGGAAACACCATATATTTT

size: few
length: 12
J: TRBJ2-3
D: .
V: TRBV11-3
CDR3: CASSFPKYTQYF
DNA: TGTGCCAGCAGCTTCCCGAAGTATACGCAGTATTTT

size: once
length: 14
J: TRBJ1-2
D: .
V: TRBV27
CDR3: CASNSGGLNYGYTF
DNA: TGTGCCAGCAATTCCGGAGGGCTGAACTATGGCTACACCTTC

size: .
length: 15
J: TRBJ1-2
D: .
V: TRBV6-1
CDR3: CASSEEGYPNYGYTF
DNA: TGTGCCAGCAGTGAAGAGGGGTACCCTAACTATGGCTACACCTTC

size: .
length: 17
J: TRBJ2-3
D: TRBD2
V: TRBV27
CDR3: CASRGGLGGENTDTQYF
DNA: TGTGCCAGCAGGGGGGGTCTGGGGGGGGAGAACACAGATACGCAGTATTTT

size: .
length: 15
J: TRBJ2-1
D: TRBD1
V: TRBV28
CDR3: CASRPPGQGGDEQFF
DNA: TGTGCCAGCAGACCACCGGGACAGGGCGGAGATGAGCAGTTCTTC

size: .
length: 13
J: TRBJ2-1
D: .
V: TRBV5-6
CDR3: CASSADNYNEQFF
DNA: TGTGCCAGCAGCGCGGACAATTACAATGAGCAGTTCTTC

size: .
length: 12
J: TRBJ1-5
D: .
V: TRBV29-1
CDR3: CSVGGGRQPQHF
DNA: TGCAGCGTTGGGGGGGGAAGACAGCCCCAGCATTTT

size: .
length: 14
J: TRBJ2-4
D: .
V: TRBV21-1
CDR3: CASSKVKTSGGQYF
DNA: TGTGCCAGCAGCAAAGTAAAGACTAGCGGGGGGCAGTACTTC

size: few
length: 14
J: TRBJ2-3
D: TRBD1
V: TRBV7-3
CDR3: CASSSLTGADTQYF
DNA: TGTGCCAGCAGCTCCCTGACAGGGGCAGATACGCAGTATTTT

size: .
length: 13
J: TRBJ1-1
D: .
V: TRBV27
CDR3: CASSSGRYTEAFF
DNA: TGTGCCAGCAGTTCTGGCCGGTACACTGAAGCTTTCTTT

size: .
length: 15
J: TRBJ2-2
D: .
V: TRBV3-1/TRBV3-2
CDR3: CASSQDPPGVGELFF
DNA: TGTGCCAGCAGCCAAGATCCCCCGGGGGTCGGGGAGCTGTTTTTT

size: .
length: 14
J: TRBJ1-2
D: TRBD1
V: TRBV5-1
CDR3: CASSLGTEHYGYTF
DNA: TGTGCCAGCAGCTTGGGGACAGAACACTATGGCTACACCTTC

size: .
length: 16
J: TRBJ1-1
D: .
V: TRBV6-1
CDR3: CASSVEERIMNTEAFF
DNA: TGTGCCAGCAGTGTCGAGGAAAGGATCATGAACACTGAAGCTTTCTTT

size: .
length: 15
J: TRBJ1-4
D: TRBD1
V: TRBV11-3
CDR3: CASSLGVQGNEKLFF
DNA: TGTGCCAGCAGCTTAGGAGTACAGGGGAATGAAAAACTGTTTTTT

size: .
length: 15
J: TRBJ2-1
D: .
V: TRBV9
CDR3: CASSVLDGIYNEQFF
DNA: TGTGCCAGCAGCGTCCTTGACGGAATCTACAATGAGCAGTTCTTC

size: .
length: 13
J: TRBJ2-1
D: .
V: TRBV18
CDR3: CASSPFNPNEQFF
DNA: TGTGCCAGCTCACCCTTCAATCCCAATGAGCAGTTCTTC

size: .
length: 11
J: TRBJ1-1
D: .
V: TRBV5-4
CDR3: CASSLLGEAFF
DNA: TGTGCCAGCAGCTTGTTGGGAGAAGCTTTCTTT

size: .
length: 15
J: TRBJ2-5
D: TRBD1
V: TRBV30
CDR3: CAWGGTGPARGTQYF
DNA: TGTGCCTGGGGGGGGACAGGGCCCGCCCGGGGGACCCAGTACTTC

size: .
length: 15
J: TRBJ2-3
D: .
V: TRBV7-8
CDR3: CASSPSGLNTDTQYF
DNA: TGTGCCAGCAGCCCCTCGGGACTCAACACAGATACGCAGTATTTT

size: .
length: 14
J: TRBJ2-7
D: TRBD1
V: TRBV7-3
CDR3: CASSPGTATYEQYF
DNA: TGTGCCAGCAGCCCGGGGACAGCCACCTACGAGCAGTACTTC

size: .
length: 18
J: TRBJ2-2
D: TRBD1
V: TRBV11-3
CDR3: CASSPRTGGSLNTGELFF
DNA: TGTGCCAGCAGCCCTCGGACAGGGGGTTCCTTAAACACCGGGGAGCTGTTTTTT

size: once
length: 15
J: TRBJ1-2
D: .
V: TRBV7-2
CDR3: CASSPTAQGWHGYTF
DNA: TGTGCCAGCAGCCCCACGGCCCAGGGCTGGCATGGCTACACCTTC

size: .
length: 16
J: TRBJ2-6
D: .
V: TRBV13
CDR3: CASSLGAGAGANVLTF
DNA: TGTGCCAGCAGCTTAGGGGCAGGGGCCGGGGCCAACGTCCTGACTTTC

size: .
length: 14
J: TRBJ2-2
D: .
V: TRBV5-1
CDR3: CASSPSGAAGELFF
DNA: TGCGCCAGCAGCCCATCGGGGGCGGCCGGGGAGCTGTTTTTT

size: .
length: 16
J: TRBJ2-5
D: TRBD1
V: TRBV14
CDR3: CASSQTRPGGQETQYF
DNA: TGTGCCAGCAGCCAAACTCGGCCAGGGGGACAAGAGACCCAGTACTTC

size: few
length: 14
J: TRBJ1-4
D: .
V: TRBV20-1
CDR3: CSASHRAGDEKLFF
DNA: TGCAGTGCTAGTCACAGGGCGGGGGATGAAAAACTGTTTTTT

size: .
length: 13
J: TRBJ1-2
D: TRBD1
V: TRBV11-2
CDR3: CASRGTAGYGYTF
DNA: TGTGCCAGCAGGGGGACAGCGGGCTATGGCTACACCTTC